The rows below give T cell receptor beta chains drawn from one sample of a study of T cell responses to AZD1222 COVID-19 vaccine. Sequencing was performed with immunoSEQ multiplex PCR; in TCRdb, only in-frame clones are kept and a portion is missing. The sample records some 120,000 clones, 93% being singletons. The sequences come from peripheral blood, collected on day 0 of AZD1222 vaccination. Receptors originate from an adult in good health. Both conserved end residues are part of each CDR3.

J gene,V gene,CDR3 protein
TRBJ2-2,TRBV15,CATSRVLRRDTGELFF
TRBJ2-7,TRBV27,CASSFGDWSYEQYF
TRBJ1-2,TRBV6-2/TRBV6-3,CASSYGQVSGYTF
TRBJ1-2,TRBV6-5,CASSYSGGGHYGYTF
TRBJ1-3,TRBV5-1,CASSLVPTIYF
TRBJ2-7,TRBV7-8,CASSLSRAGVYEQYF
TRBJ1-5,TRBV15,CATSRDLSSNQPQHF
TRBJ2-1,TRBV4-1,CASSQDRGQGIYEQFF
TRBJ1-2,TRBV18,CASSPGRNNYGYTF
TRBJ1-5,TRBV24-1,CATKGGDPYHQPQHF
TRBJ1-2,TRBV27,CASSLTGISIGYTF
TRBJ2-5,TRBV20-1,CSASHGAGGQETQYF
TRBJ2-5,TRBV10-1,CASSPGTVSQETQYF
TRBJ2-1,TRBV9,CASSISPGLAAGEQFF
TRBJ1-2,TRBV4-1,CASSQGEGHPYGYTF
TRBJ2-3,TRBV6-4,CASSDFGGSDTQYF
TRBJ1-2,TRBV10-3,CAISGTGNYGYTF
TRBJ2-1,TRBV28,CASRRTGSYNEQFF
TRBJ2-1,TRBV5-4,CASSSGLADNEQFF
TRBJ2-2,TRBV6-5,CASREYPNTGELFF
TRBJ2-5,TRBV5-4,CASSNRGWTQYF
TRBJ1-1,TRBV7-3,CASSLQGRDTEAFF
TRBJ2-7,TRBV10-3,CAISDTGIAYEQYF
TRBJ1-1,TRBV19,CASSIYPGTHRGLMNTEAFF
TRBJ1-6,TRBV7-9,CASSSPQDRYNSPLHF
TRBJ1-5,TRBV7-8,CASSLAQSTGGLYQPQHF
TRBJ2-1,TRBV10-2,CASKITGVGNEQFF
TRBJ1-1,TRBV28,CASSNLQGTNTEAFF
TRBJ2-3,TRBV18,CASSPMDWGGDTQYF